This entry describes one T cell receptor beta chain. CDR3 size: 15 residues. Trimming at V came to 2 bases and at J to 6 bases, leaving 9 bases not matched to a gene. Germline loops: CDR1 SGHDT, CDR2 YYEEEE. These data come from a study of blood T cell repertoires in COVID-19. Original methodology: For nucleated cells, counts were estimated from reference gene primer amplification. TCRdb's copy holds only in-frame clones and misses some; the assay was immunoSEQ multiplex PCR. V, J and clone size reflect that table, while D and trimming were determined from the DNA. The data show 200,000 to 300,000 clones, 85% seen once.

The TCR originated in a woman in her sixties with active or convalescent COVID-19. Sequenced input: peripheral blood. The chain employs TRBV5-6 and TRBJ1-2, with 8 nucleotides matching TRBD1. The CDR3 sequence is CASSLTGGTEDGYTF. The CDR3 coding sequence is TGTGCCAGCAGCTTAACAGGGGGGACTGAAGATGGCTACACCTTC.